These T cell receptor beta chains were read from a single sample in a study of T cells in Graves' hyperthyroidism and ophthalmopathy. TCRdb called the multiplex PCR reads again in MiXCR, with one record for every CDR3 protein. The sample records about 400,000 distinct CDR3 sequences, roughly 14% being singletons. Material: blood. These receptors all come from a woman aged 18-29 years with Graves' hyperthyroidism that later progressed to Graves' ophthalmopathy. The CDR3 runs from the conserved cysteine through the conserved F or W. The D gene is left open where the match is weak. Size tells how often a clone was seen (once, few, many) or the class of an expanded clone, and some rows leave it out.

TRBV7-9	TRBD1	many	TRBJ2-5	16	CASSLMLRTGQETQYF	TGTGCCAGCAGCTTAATGCTACGGACAGGCCAAGAGACCCAGTACTTC
TRBV4-3	TRBD1	many	TRBJ2-5	16	CASSQAYGTAQETQYF	TGCGCCAGCAGCCAAGCTTACGGGACAGCTCAAGAGACCCAGTACTTC
TRBV19	TRBD1	NA	TRBJ1-1	15	CASSPHRGRRTEAFF	TGTGCCAGTAGTCCTCACAGGGGAAGGCGGACTGAAGCTTTCTTT
TRBV5-6	NA	NA	TRBJ1-4	13	CASSLAEVGKLFF	TGTGCCAGCAGCCTTGCTGAGGTGGGAAAACTGTTTTTT
TRBV9	TRBD2	few	TRBJ2-5	16	CASSVDGTSVRETQYF	TGTGCCAGCAGCGTAGATGGGACTAGCGTCCGAGAGACCCAGTACTTC
TRBV29-1	NA	many	TRBJ2-3	13	CSVLAGRADTQYF	TGCAGCGTCCTAGCTGGAAGGGCAGATACGCAGTATTTT
TRBV10-3	NA	few	TRBJ2-1	16	CAISESGRASYNEQFF	TGTGCCATCAGTGAGTCAGGAAGGGCCTCCTACAATGAGCAGTTCTTC
TRBV20-1	TRBD2	few	TRBJ2-3	17	CSANGGTSGSSTDTQYF	TGCAGTGCTAACGGCGGGACTAGCGGGAGTAGCACAGATACGCAGTATTTT
TRBV28	NA	many	TRBJ2-5	15	CASSLLQEIQETQYF	TGTGCCAGCAGTTTACTGCAGGAGATACAAGAGACCCAGTACTTC
TRBV28	TRBD1	few	TRBJ2-7	16	CASSLVPGQVPYEQYF	TGTGCCAGCAGTCTTGTTCCGGGACAGGTGCCCTACGAGCAGTACTTC
TRBV11-2	NA	few	TRBJ2-7	14	CASSLFLGGYEQYF	TGTGCCAGCAGCTTATTTCTTGGGGGGTATGAGCAGTACTTC
TRBV6-1	TRBD2	NA	TRBJ2-3	20	CASSAFMELAGGPSGDTQYF	TGTGCCAGCAGTGCGTTTATGGAACTAGCGGGAGGCCCTAGTGGGGATACGCAGTATTTT
TRBV4-3	TRBD2	few	TRBJ2-5	15	CASSPSASGDHTQYF	TGCGCCAGCAGCCCAAGCGCTAGCGGGGACCATACCCAGTACTTC
TRBV13	TRBD1	NA	TRBJ2-7	16	CASSLGWGQGEGEQYF	TGTGCCAGCAGCTTAGGCTGGGGACAGGGGGAAGGCGAGCAGTACTTC
TRBV25-1	TRBD1	NA	TRBJ1-5	15	CASRTLDREGQPQHF	TGTGCCAGCCGAACACTGGACAGGGAAGGCCAGCCCCAGCATTTT
TRBV27	NA	many	TRBJ2-1	14	CASSLAAGLVEQFF	TGTGCCAGCAGTTTAGCTGCGGGACTCGTCGAGCAGTTCTTC
TRBV28	TRBD2	few	TRBJ2-2	13	CASGGSKGGELFF	TGTGCCAGCGGCGGGAGCAAGGGCGGGGAGCTGTTTTTT
TRBV12-3/TRBV12-4	NA	many	TRBJ2-2	13	CASSDPVAGELFF	TGTGCCAGCAGTGACCCCGTCGCCGGGGAGCTGTTTTTT
TRBV3-2	NA	NA	TRBJ1-3	16	CASSQDPSDSGNTIYF	TGTGCCAGCAGCCAAGATCCTTCGGACTCTGGAAACACCATATATTTT
TRBV29-1	NA	few	TRBJ2-1	14	CSVWYGTSYNEQFF	TGCAGTGTGTGGTACGGGACTTCCTACAATGAGCAGTTCTTC
TRBV28	NA	NA	TRBJ2-7	15	CASSSPRMPPYEQYF	TGTGCCAGCAGTTCACCGCGGATGCCGCCCTACGAGCAGTACTTC
TRBV11-2	NA	NA	TRBJ2-1	19	CASSPSPLVWGTSYNEQFF	TGTGCCAGCAGCCCTTCCCCCCTTGTCTGGGGTACATCCTACAATGAGCAGTTCTTC
TRBV27	NA	few	TRBJ2-5	16	CASSLRAMQAGETQYF	TGTGCCAGCAGTCTCCGCGCTATGCAAGCGGGAGAGACCCAGTACTTC
TRBV7-9	NA	many	TRBJ2-1	13	CASSSVWADEQFF	TGTGCCAGCAGCTCGGTTTGGGCTGATGAGCAGTTCTTC
TRBV12-3/TRBV12-4	NA	many	TRBJ1-2	16	CASSLILGETNYGYTF	TGTGCCAGCAGTTTAATTCTCGGTGAAACTAACTATGGCTACACCTTC
TRBV15	NA	NA	TRBJ2-7	14	CATSRGASSYEQYF	TGTGCCACCTCGCGGGGAGCAAGCTCCTACGAGCAGTACTTC
TRBV11-2	NA	many	TRBJ2-5	13	CASRGPGQETQYF	TGTGCCAGCAGAGGGCCAGGCCAAGAGACCCAGTACTTC
TRBV12-3/TRBV12-4	NA	many	TRBJ2-7	17	CASSLGIGFRGSYEQYF	TGTGCCAGCAGTTTAGGTATAGGGTTCCGGGGGTCCTACGAGCAGTACTTC
TRBV4-1	TRBD2	NA	TRBJ2-1	16	CASSQDPGGVRNEQFF	TGCGCCAGCAGCCAAGATCCGGGAGGGGTTCGAAATGAGCAGTTCTTC
TRBV2	NA	NA	TRBJ2-1	17	CASSDLSWAAFYNEQFF	TGTGCCAGCAGTGACCTTAGTTGGGCGGCATTCTACAATGAGCAGTTCTTC
TRBV12-3/TRBV12-4	NA	NA	TRBJ2-7	14	CASTLGSGTYEQYF	TGTGCCAGCACCCTGGGATCAGGGACCTACGAGCAGTACTTC
TRBV11-2	NA	many	TRBJ1-2	13	CASSQGRFYGYTF	TGTGCCAGCAGCCAGGGACGTTTCTATGGCTACACCTTC
TRBV5-4	NA	few	TRBJ2-2	15	CASSLNSQNTGELFF	TGTGCCAGCAGCTTGAATAGCCAGAACACCGGGGAGCTGTTTTTT
TRBV27	NA	many	TRBJ2-5	12	CASSRFGETQYF	TGTGCCAGCAGTCGGTTTGGGGAGACCCAGTACTTC
TRBV10-1	NA	NA	TRBJ2-1	13	CASSDLGAASQFF	TGCGCCAGCAGTGACCTAGGGGCGGCTAGTCAGTTCTTC
TRBV28	TRBD1	many	TRBJ2-1	16	CASRSDRDRAPNEQFF	TGTGCCAGCAGATCGGACCGGGACAGGGCTCCCAATGAGCAGTTCTTC
TRBV6-1	NA	many	TRBJ2-7	13	CASSSLGAYEQYF	TGTGCCAGCAGTTCCTTGGGAGCCTACGAGCAGTACTTC
TRBV28	NA	NA	TRBJ1-3	15	CASRIGLTSGNTIYF	TGTGCCAGCAGGATAGGACTTACCTCTGGAAACACCATATATTTT
TRBV9	TRBD2	NA	TRBJ2-3	15	CASSPRAGVADTQYF	TGTGCCAGCAGCCCAAGAGCGGGAGTTGCAGATACGCAGTATTTT
TRBV6-1	NA	NA	TRBJ2-5	11	CASSPEGNQYF	TGTGCCAGCAGTCCCGAGGGGAATCAGTACTTC
TRBV7-8	NA	NA	TRBJ1-2	12	CASSLPSEGYTF	TGTGCCAGCAGCCTCCCGTCGGAAGGCTACACCTTC
TRBV30	NA	many	TRBJ1-1	13	CAWSVGGHTEAFF	TGTGCCTGGAGTGTAGGAGGGCACACTGAAGCTTTCTTT
TRBV28	TRBD1	many	TRBJ2-5	18	CASSQSLLWTGRKETQYF	TGTGCCAGCAGTCAATCCCTACTTTGGACAGGGCGAAAAGAGACCCAGTACTTC